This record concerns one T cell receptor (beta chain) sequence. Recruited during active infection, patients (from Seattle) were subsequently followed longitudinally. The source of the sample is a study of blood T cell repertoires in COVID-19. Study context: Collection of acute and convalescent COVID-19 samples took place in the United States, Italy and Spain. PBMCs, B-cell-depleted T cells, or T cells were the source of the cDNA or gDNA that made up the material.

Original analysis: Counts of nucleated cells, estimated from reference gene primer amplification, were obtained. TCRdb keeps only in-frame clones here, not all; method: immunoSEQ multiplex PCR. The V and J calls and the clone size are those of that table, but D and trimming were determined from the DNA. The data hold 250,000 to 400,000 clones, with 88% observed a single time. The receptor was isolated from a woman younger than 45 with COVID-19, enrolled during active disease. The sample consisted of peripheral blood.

The CDR3 spells CASRGQGSGYTF. The CDR3 coding sequence is TGTGCCAGCAGGGGGCAGGGGTCTGGCTACACCTTC. The chain joins TRBV12-3 or TRBV12-4 to TRBJ1-2; D may be TRBD1 (6 bases). The CDR3 is 12 residues long. The V and J ends lost 6 bases and 7 bases respectively, with 12 bases between them.